This T cell receptor (beta chain) came from a study of regulatory dendritic cells for organ transplantation. Per the germline V gene, CDR1 is SNHLY and CDR2 is FYNNEI. Deletions cut 1 base from V and 0 bases from J, with 12 bases between. The CDR3 totals 16 residues. Clones were sequenced by immunoSEQ multiplex PCR, and TCRdb holds only the in-frame ones, with some missing. The data show under 15,000 clones, 79% seen once. Sorted T cells were CFSE-labeled and cultured 5 days with allogeneic regulatory or mature dendritic cells at 1:10. Naive CD45RA+ and memory CD45RO+ CD4+ or CD8+ T cells were FACS-sorted. Comment on this clone: Its antigen is still unknown.

General observations from the study: Mature dendritic cells appeared to drive more memory CD8+ clonal expansion than regulatory ones.

The sequencing input was naive CD8+ T cells from blood cultured with regulatory dendritic cells. Stated subset: CD45RA+ naive T cells. The TCR originated in a human donor in good health. V gene TRBV2 combines with J gene TRBJ1-1, with D perhaps TRBD1 (6 bases). CDR3 amino acids: CASSEGRQALNTEAFF. The CDR3 DNA sequence: TGTGCCAGCAGTGAAGGCCGACAGGCCCTGAACACTGAAGCTTTCTTT. Filled out from reference TRBV2 and TRBJ1-1, the complete variable domain reads EPEVTQTPSHQVTQMGQEVILRCVPISNHLYFYWYRQILGQKVEFLVSFYNNEISEKSEIFDDQFSVERPDGSNFTLKIRSTKLEDSAMYFCASSEGRQALNTEAFFGQGTRLTVV.